Below, 10 T cell receptor beta chains from the same sample are listed, as sequenced in a study of shared clonotypes between healthy human individuals (TCRdb year 2020). Libraries were built with the immunoSEQ multiplex PCR assay. The table comes from immuneACCESS by way of TCRdb, which keeps in-frame sequences with V and J called. Part of the clones is missing from these tables; in studies checked, under half for an unresolved V gene and the rest for unknown reasons. This sample gives more than 2 million clones in total; approximately 95% of them show up just once. 0.13% of the sample is in the top ten clones. Sequenced material: naive CD4+ T cells sorted from blood. This specimen's cell subset or site label, interpreted: CD45RA+ positively selected. These receptor sequences come from a man aged 18 to 29 in good health.

This clone was picked up one time. V usage is TRBV7-9 and J usage is TRBJ1-6; 12 nucleotides match TRBD1. This CDR3 region has 15 residues. The J segment lost 12 bases and the V segment lost 4 bases, leaving 7 bases of the junction unmatched. Germline V gene sequence: CDR1 SEHNR, CDR2 FQNEAQ (reference sequence). CDR3 in DNA: TGTGCCAGCAGCTCTAGTTGGGACAGGGGGCAACCCCTCCACTTT. Amino acid sequence: CASSSSWDRGQPLHF.

This chain connects TRBV29-1 to TRBJ1-1; tentatively, D is TRBD1 (5 bases). Looked up from germline, CDR1 is SQVTM and CDR2 is ANQGSEA. CDR3 length: 14 residues. V lost 4 bases, J lost 5 bases, and 17 bases lay in between. The DNA for the CDR3 is TGCAGCGTTGCCCTGGACACCTCGGGGACTGAAGCTTTCTTT. This translates into CSVALDTSGTEAFF.

The chain has TRBV5-6 and TRBJ1-6; TRBD1 matches 10 bases. CDR3 size: 15 residues. V lost 3 bases and J lost 8; bases outside the gene matches: 5. CDR1 is SGHDT and CDR2 is YYEEEE in the germline V gene. DNA for the CDR3: TGTGCCAGCAGCTCGGGGACAGGGGATTATTCACCCCTCCACTTT. Amino acid sequence: CASSSGTGDYSPLHF.

The CDR3 DNA reads TGTGCCAGCGGGGGACAGGGCAACTATGGCTACACCTTC. It encodes CASGGQGNYGYTF. The rearrangement links TRBV2 to TRBJ1-2; 9 bases agree with TRBD1. The J segment lost 2 bases and the V segment lost 8 bases, leaving 3 bases of the junction unmatched. Germline CDR1 SNHLY, CDR2 FYNNEI. The CDR3 runs 13 residues.

The chain is built from TRBV6-6 and TRBJ1-5, with 10 bases that match TRBD1. This CDR3 has 15 residues. Germline V gene data show CDR1 as MNHNY and CDR2 as SVGAGI (reference sequence). Trimming removed 9 bases from V and 7 bases from J; junction bases left unmatched: 12. The DNA for the CDR3 is TGTGCCAGTGGAGCCGGGACAGGGGCCAGACAGCCCCAGCATTTT. Translating gives CASGAGTGARQPQHF.

V usage is TRBV6-6 and J usage is TRBJ2-3; D may match TRBD1 or TRBD2 (6 bases each). The V and J ends lost 8 bases and 0 bases respectively, with 12 bases between them. This CDR3 contains 14 residues. Germline assignment: CDR1 MNHNY and CDR2 SVGAGI (reference sequence). As DNA, the CDR3 is TGTGCCAGCTCCGGGGGCCTGAGCACAGATACGCAGTATTTT. This encodes CASSGGLSTDTQYF.

The chain is built from TRBV5-4 and TRBJ1-1; no firm D call. The V end was cut by 4 bases, the J end by 3 bases, with 13 bases between. Germline V gene sequence: CDR1 SGHNT, CDR2 YYREEE (reference sequence). The CDR3 covers 14 residues. CDR3 DNA sequence: TGTGCCAGCAGCCTCCGGGGTGGGGACACTGAAGCTTTCTTT. This codes for CASSLRGGDTEAFF.

V is TRBV6-1 and J is TRBJ1-2; D unclear. Trimming cost V 2 bases and J 6 bases, with 13 bases left between them. The CDR3 has 14 residues. Per germline, CDR1 MNHNS and CDR2 SASEGT. The CDR3: CASSERARADGYTF. In nucleotides, the CDR3 is TGTGCCAGCAGTGAACGGGCACGAGCGGATGGCTACACCTTC.

Remarks on this clone: Other nucleotide sequences in the sample specify the same CDR3. This rearrangement joins TRBV5-1 to TRBJ2-2; D remains ambiguous. With 4 bases removed from V and 2 bases from J, the gap between germline ends came to 3 bases. Germline V gives CDR1 SGHRS, CDR2 YFSETQ. This CDR3 has 12 residues. CDR3 region: CASSLNTGELFF. DNA for the CDR3: TGCGCCAGCAGCCTTAACACCGGGGAGCTGTTTTTT.

A word on this clone: Additional DNA sequences in this sample encode the identical CDR3. The V and J genes are TRBV18 and TRBJ1-1, with no clear D. CDR3 length: 14 amino acids. The germline V gene has CDR1 KGHSH and CDR2 LQKENI. Trimming left V 1 base short and J 1 base short, with 7 bases between. CDR3 nucleotides: TGTGCCAGCTCACCACTCGAAGGGAACACTGAAGCTTTCTTT. It translates to CASSPLEGNTEAFF.